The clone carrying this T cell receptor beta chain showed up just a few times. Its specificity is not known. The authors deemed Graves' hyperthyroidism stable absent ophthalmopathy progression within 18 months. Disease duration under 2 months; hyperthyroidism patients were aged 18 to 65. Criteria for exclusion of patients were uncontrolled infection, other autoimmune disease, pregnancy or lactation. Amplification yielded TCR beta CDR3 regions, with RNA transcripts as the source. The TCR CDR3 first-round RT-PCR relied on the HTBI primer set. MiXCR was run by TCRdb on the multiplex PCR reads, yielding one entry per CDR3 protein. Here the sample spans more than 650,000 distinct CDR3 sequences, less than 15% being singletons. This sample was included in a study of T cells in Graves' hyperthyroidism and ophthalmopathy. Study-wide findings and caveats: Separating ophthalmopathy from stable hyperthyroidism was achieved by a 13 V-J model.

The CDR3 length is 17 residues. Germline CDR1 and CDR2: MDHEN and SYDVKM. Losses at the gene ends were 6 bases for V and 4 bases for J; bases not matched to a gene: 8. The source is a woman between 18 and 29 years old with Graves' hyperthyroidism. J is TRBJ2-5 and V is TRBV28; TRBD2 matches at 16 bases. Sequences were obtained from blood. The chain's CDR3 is CASSSGLAGGQAETQYF. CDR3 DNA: TGTGCCAGCAGCTCGGGACTAGCGGGAGGGCAGGCAGAGACCCAGTACTTC.